This T cell receptor beta chain was documented in a study of shared clonotypes between healthy human individuals. V was trimmed by 5 bases and J by 0 bases, leaving 7 bases between them. The CDR3 runs to 13 residues. Germline V CDR1 and CDR2: MNHEY, SMNVEV (reference sequence). General observations from the study: A small donor pool kept down the genetic and exposure-history diversity that was represented.

CD8 cells classed as naive were CD45RO-negative and positively selected for CCR7, excluding terminally differentiated effector memory CD45RA+ cells. In regard to this clone: What it binds is unknown. This same CDR3 is encoded by further DNA sequences in the sample.

Some clones are missing from TCRdb's copy, which holds only in-frame ones; the method was immunoSEQ multiplex PCR. Found here are about 2 million clones, about 95% of them singletons; the top ten hold more than 0.9%. Material for sequencing was naive CD8+ T cells sorted from blood. The chain uses TRBV27 and TRBJ1-1; no clear D. The TCR sequence derives from a man between 18 and 35 years old in good health. The CDR3 protein is CASSPGVNTEAFF. For the CDR3, the DNA is TGTGCCAGCAGTCCCGGGGTGAACACTGAAGCTTTCTTT.